This passage covers 25 T cell receptor beta chains from one sample sequenced in a study of radiation and T cells in renal cell carcinoma. The assay was immunoSEQ multiplex PCR, and TCRdb's table has in-frame clones only and misses some. The sample lists roughly 170,000 clones, less than 90% occurring once. As to time point: blood 4 weeks post-SBRT, at nephrectomy. Treatment indicated: 15 Gy SBRT to primary tumor, nephrectomy 4 weeks later. This specimen consisted of blood, obtained from a patient whose treatment included radiotherapy and nephrectomy. The receptors were sampled from a woman aged 50 to 60 with renal cell carcinoma.

The genes are TRBV19 and TRBJ1-5, with 10 bases that match TRBD1. With V trimmed by 7 bases and J by 5 bases, 2 bases remained unmatched. The CDR3 is 13 amino acids. Germline assignment: CDR1 LNHDA and CDR2 SQIVND (reference sequence). The CDR3 DNA sequence: TGTGCCAGTAAGGGACAGGGGTATCAGCCCCAGCATTTT. The encoded protein is CASKGQGYQPQHF.

The gene calls are TRBV29-1 and TRBJ1-2; D uncertain. The CDR3 has 13 residues. Germline CDR1 is SQVTM and CDR2 is ANQGSEA. V shed 2 bases and J shed 7 bases, with 14 bases lying between them. CDR3 region: CSVENRTTGGYTF. CDR3 nucleotides: TGCAGCGTTGAAAATAGGACGACGGGTGGCTACACCTTC. The full variable domain, with the rest looked up from reference TRBV29-1 and TRBJ1-2, is SAVISQKPSRDICQRGTSLTIQCQVDSQVTMMFWYRQQPGQSLTLIATANQGSEATYESGFVIDKFPISRPNLTFSTLTVSNMSPEDSSIYLCSVENRTTGGYTFGSGTRLTVV.

J is TRBJ2-3 and V is TRBV7-3; TRBD1 agrees at 10 bases. With V trimmed by 5 bases and J by 4 bases, 3 bases remained unmatched. This CDR3 region has 14 residues. CDR1 SGHTA and CDR2 FQGTGA come from the germline V gene. The chain's CDR3 is CASSLGQGADTQYF. Here the CDR3 DNA reads TGTGCCAGCAGCCTCGGACAGGGGGCAGATACGCAGTATTTT.

The chain couples TRBV7-2 to TRBJ2-2; TRBD2 aligns across 10 bases. CDR1 SGHTA and CDR2 FQGNSA come from the germline V gene. The V segment lost 3 bases and the J segment 4 bases; nucleotides outside the gene matches: 5. The CDR3 is made up of 16 amino acids. The CDR3 DNA reads as TGTGCCAGCAGCTTTGGACTAGCGGAGGTCACCGGGGAGCTGTTTTTT. It encodes CASSFGLAEVTGELFF. Drawing the rest from reference TRBV7-2 and TRBJ2-2, the complete variable domain is GAGVSQSPSNKVTEKGKDVELRCDPISGHTALYWYRQSLGQGLEFLIYFQGNSAPDKSGLPSDRFSAERTGGSVSTLTIQRTQQEDSAVYLCASSFGLAEVTGELFFGEGSRLTVL.

The CDR3 protein is CASSYTGRQDEQYF. Written as DNA, the CDR3 is TGTGCCAGCAGTTACACGGGACGTCAGGACGAGCAGTACTTC. This chain links TRBV6-5 with TRBJ2-7; D may be TRBD1 or TRBD2 (5 bases each). From germline, CDR1 is MNHEY and CDR2 SVGAGI. The CDR3 contains 14 residues. V shed 2 bases and J shed 5 bases, with 13 bases lying between them.

The chain carries TRBV28 and TRBJ2-7; 7 bases map to TRBD1. The germline gives CDR1 MDHEN, CDR2 SYDVKM. CDR3 length equals 15 residues. The ends lost 7 bases at V and 3 bases at J; junction bases unmatched: 12. Here the CDR3 reads CASIKRGGSLYEQYF. In nucleotides, the CDR3 is TGTGCCAGCATCAAAAGAGGGGGCAGCCTCTACGAGCAGTACTTC.

This clone was counted a few times. The V and J genes are TRBV15 and TRBJ1-1, with D perhaps matching TRBD1 (5 bases). V gave up 0 bases and J gave up 1 base, with 18 bases separating them. The CDR3 loop spans 18 amino acids. Looked up from germline, CDR1 is LNHNV and CDR2 is YYDKDF (reference sequence). The CDR3 loop reads CATSRESMAGTSNTEAFF. In nucleotides, the CDR3 is TGTGCCACCAGCAGAGAGTCTATGGCGGGGACCTCGAACACTGAAGCTTTCTTT.

V and J are TRBV4-2 and TRBJ1-5; D ambiguous. Per the germline V gene, CDR1 is LGHNA and CDR2 is YNFKEQ. This CDR3 region has 13 residues. V was clipped by 1 base and J by 5 bases, with 6 bases between them. CDR3 in amino acids: CASSQAPYQPQHF. CDR3 bases: TGTGCCAGCAGCCAAGCCCCGTATCAGCCCCAGCATTTT.

V is TRBV9 and J is TRBJ2-1, with D uncertain. Trimming cost V 0 bases and J 6 bases, with 7 bases left between them. This CDR3 region has 13 residues. Germline V gene sequence: CDR1 SGDLS, CDR2 YYNGEE. The CDR3 nucleotides read TGTGCCAGCAGCGTAGGAACCCCCAATGAGCAGTTCTTC. Residues: CASSVGTPNEQFF. The full variable domain, its missing parts supplied by reference TRBV9 and TRBJ2-1, is DSGVTQTPKHLITATGQRVTLRCSPRSGDLSVYWYQQSLDQGLQFLIQYYNGEERAKGNILERFSAQQFPDLHSELNLSSLELGDSALYFCASSVGTPNEQFFGPGTRLTVL.

The chain joins TRBV19 to TRBJ1-5, with 7 bases aligning to TRBD1. This CDR3 region has 14 residues. Germline V gives CDR1 LNHDA, CDR2 SQIVND (reference sequence). V was clipped by 7 bases and J by 3 bases; unmatched bases: 6. This CDR3 is CASKQGQSNQPQHF. CDR3 coding DNA: TGTGCCAGTAAGCAGGGACAGTCCAATCAGCCCCAGCATTTT.

The chain carries TRBV6-4 and TRBJ1-3, with D possibly being TRBD1 (5 bases). There are 17 residues in the CDR3. Per the germline V gene, CDR1 is MRHNA and CDR2 is SNTAGT. V lost 6 bases and J lost 0, with 18 bases in between. CDR3 sequence reads: CASSAQGVLVSGNTIYF. CDR3 coding DNA: TGTGCCAGCAGCGCTCAGGGTGTACTGGTCTCTGGAAACACCATATATTTT.

In this sample, this clone turned up once. V usage is TRBV6-1 and J usage is TRBJ1-2; no clear D. The CDR3 is 15 residues long. Deletions cut 6 bases from V and 2 bases from J, with 16 bases between. Looked up from germline, CDR1 is MNHNS and CDR2 is SASEGT. CDR3 DNA sequence: TGTGCCAGCAGGATAGGACCCGACGCCAACTATGGCTACACCTTC. Translated, it gives CASRIGPDANYGYTF.

V usage is TRBV5-1 and J usage is TRBJ2-5; possibly TRBD2 for D (6 bases). Germline CDR1 SGHRS, CDR2 YFSETQ. The CDR3 spans 15 residues. Trimming left V 0 bases short and J 3 bases short, with 12 bases between. The CDR3 loop is CASSLGAGSEETQYF. CDR3 DNA: TGCGCCAGCAGCTTGGGGGCGGGAAGCGAAGAGACCCAGTACTTC.

The V call is TRBV6-6, the J call TRBJ2-1, with D unclear. Deletions cut 6 bases from V and 7 bases from J, with 7 bases between. CDR1 MNHNY and CDR2 SVGAGI come from the germline V gene (reference sequence). This CDR3 comprises 11 residues. The CDR3 region is CASSPTNEQFF. The CDR3 nucleotides are TGTGCCAGCAGCCCCACGAATGAGCAGTTCTTC.

The rearrangement joins TRBV11-2 to TRBJ2-2; a possible D gene is TRBD2 (6 bases). The length of the CDR3 is 16 residues. With 8 bases removed from V and 2 bases from J, the gap between germline ends came to 18 bases. Looked up from germline, CDR1 is SGHAT and CDR2 is FQNNGV. DNA for the CDR3: TGTGCCAGCTATCCTCTCGGGGGATTTAACACCGGGGAGCTGTTTTTT. Its protein product is CASYPLGGFNTGELFF.

The chain carries TRBV7-3 and TRBJ2-1, with 12 bases that match TRBD1. Germline V gene lookup returns CDR1 SGHTA and CDR2 FQGTGA. The CDR3 length is 16 residues. The J segment lost 8 bases and the V segment lost 2 bases, leaving 7 bases of the junction unmatched. The CDR3: CASSLSGQGANHEQFF. DNA for the CDR3: TGTGCCAGCAGCTTATCGGGACAGGGGGCAAATCATGAGCAGTTCTTC.

This clone has only a few counts. CDR3 DNA: TGTGCCAGCAGCTTAACCGAGGGCACTGAAGCTTTCTTT. Translation: CASSLTEGTEAFF. This rearrangement joins TRBV7-3 to TRBJ1-1; D is undetermined. V lost 0 bases and J 4 bases, leaving 6 bases between the germline ends. From germline, CDR1 is SGHTA and CDR2 FQGTGA. This CDR3 has 13 residues.

This chain uses TRBV4-3 with TRBJ2-5; 10 bases are a match to TRBD2. With V trimmed by 0 bases and J by 5 bases, 6 bases remained unmatched. CDR3 length: 16 residues. CDR1 is LGHNA, CDR2 YSLEER, per germline. The CDR3 bases are TGCGCCAGCAGCCAAGATTTTCTAGCGGGGGTTGAGACCCAGTACTTC. This sequence encodes CASSQDFLAGVETQYF.

This clone was seen just once. The genes are TRBV5-1 and TRBJ2-3; the D is unclear. V dropped 2 bases and J dropped 6 bases, with 10 bases sitting between them. The CDR3 totals 13 residues. Germline V CDR1 and CDR2: SGHRS, YFSETQ. CDR3 residues: CASSLQRTDTQYF. As DNA, the CDR3 is TGCGCCAGCAGCTTACAGAGGACGGATACGCAGTATTTT. Supplemented by reference TRBV5-1 and TRBJ2-3, the full variable domain reads KAGVTQTPRYLIKTRGQQVTLSCSPISGHRSVSWYQQTPGQGLQFLFEYFSETQRNKGNFPGRFSGRQFSNSRSEMNVSTLELGDSALYLCASSLQRTDTQYFGPGTRLTVL.

The V and J genes are TRBV5-4 and TRBJ2-5; D may match TRBD1 or TRBD2 (5 bases each). With 4 bases removed from V and 5 bases from J, the gap between germline ends came to 15 bases. The CDR3 extends over 14 amino acids. CDR1 and CDR2 (germline): SGHNT, YYREEE (reference sequence). CDR3 in amino acids: CASSAPGREETQYF. In DNA, the CDR3 is TGTGCCAGCAGCGCCCCGGGCAGGGAGGAGACCCAGTACTTC.

This clone was seen a single time. The chain carries TRBV4-2 and TRBJ1-2; D possibly corresponds to TRBD1 (5 bases). CDR1 and CDR2 (germline): LGHNA, YNFKEQ. Between the trimmed V and J ends, which lost 3 bases and 8 bases, there was a span of 13 bases. This CDR3 is built from 13 residues. The DNA of the CDR3 is TGTGCCAGCAGCCAGGGGCCGGGGAGGGGCTACACCTTC. It codes for CASSQGPGRGYTF.

This clone was counted a few times. The chain couples TRBV5-1 to TRBJ2-2; D gene ambiguous. The CDR3 is made up of 14 amino acids. Germline V gene sequence: CDR1 SGHRS, CDR2 YFSETQ. V lost 1 base to trimming and J lost 1 base, with 5 bases between them. The DNA of the CDR3 is TGCGCCAGCAGCTTGTACGGGAACACCGGGGAGCTGTTTTTT. It codes for CASSLYGNTGELFF.

V and J are TRBV11-2 and TRBJ1-4; D unresolved. The germline V and J ends were trimmed by 4 bases and 6 bases, with 15 bases remaining between them. The germline CDR1 and CDR2 sequences are SGHAT and FQNNGV. The length of the CDR3 is 15 residues. CDR3: CASSSLTGRYEKLFF. In nucleotides, the CDR3 is TGTGCCAGCAGCTCACTGACGGGTAGATATGAAAAACTGTTTTTT.

This chain connects TRBV5-1 to TRBJ2-2; the match to TRBD2 covers 10 bases. This CDR3 has 16 residues. The ends lost 2 bases at V and 5 bases at J; junction bases unmatched: 6. CDR1 SGHRS and CDR2 YFSETQ come from the germline V gene. The CDR3 reads CASSFLAGALTGELFF. In DNA form, the CDR3 reads TGCGCCAGCAGCTTTCTAGCGGGGGCCCTAACCGGGGAGCTGTTTTTT.

The chain uses TRBV7-2 and TRBJ1-2; no definite D call. Germline V gene data show CDR1 as SGHTA and CDR2 as FQGNSA. Trimming stripped 0 bases from V and 7 bases from J, with 12 bases between. The CDR3 runs to 14 residues. Here the CDR3 DNA reads TGTGCCAGCAGCTTAGCTACGGGTTCTTTTGGCTACACCTTC. Translation: CASSLATGSFGYTF.